This TCR beta chain was captured in a study of OX40 agonist ivuxolimab in advanced cancers. Whole-study context: Prior therapy, whether anti-PD-1, anti-PD-L1 or anti-CTLA-4, was allowed, and roughly 40% had some.

Sequenced by immunoSEQ multiplex PCR; TCRdb stores in-frame clones only, minus some. The data show around 70,000 clones, roughly 84% seen once. Germline CDR1 reads MRHNA; CDR2 reads SNTAGT. The ends were cut back, 0 bases at V and 6 bases at J, with 9 bases in the middle. The CDR3 contains 13 residues. The origin of this receptor is an adult with an advanced solid tumor such as melanoma, head and neck, liver or kidney cancer. This sequence joins TRBV6-4 and TRBJ2-7, with D unclear. The source material was CD4+ or CD8+ T cells sorted from blood, sampled in a trial of the OX40 agonist ivuxolimab. In DNA, the CDR3 is TGTGCCAGCAGTGACTCGATTTATGGCGAGCAGTACTTC. Amino acid sequence: CASSDSIYGEQYF.